This is a list of T cell receptor beta chains from one sample in a study of cytomegalovirus exposure and HLA in healthy donors. TCRdb's table, derived via immunoSEQ multiplex PCR, lists solely in-frame clones and lacks some. The sample lists tens of thousands of clones, almost 85% occurring once. Sequenced material: PBMCs. The origin of the receptors is a man in his forties or fifties in good health and CMV-seronegative. The CDR3 runs from the conserved cysteine through the conserved F or W. The D gene is left open where the match is weak. The size field is filled for only some rows; it gives once, few, many or a size class.

V,length,J,size,D,DNA,CDR3
TRBV19,13,TRBJ2-1,-,-,TGTGCCAGTAGTAGCTCGAAAGCTGTTGAGCAGTTCTTC,CASSSSKAVEQFF
TRBV4-3,15,TRBJ1-1,-,-,TGCGCCAGCAGCCTTGATTGGGGGCTAGACACTGAAGCTTTCTTT,CASSLDWGLDTEAFF
TRBV2,13,TRBJ2-1,-,TRBD2,TGTGCCAGCAGGGGGACTAGTCGCAATGAGCAGTTCTTC,CASRGTSRNEQFF
TRBV7-3,14,TRBJ2-5,-,-,TGTGCCAGCAGCCCACTCGTTGATAAAGAGACCCAGTACTTC,CASSPLVDKETQYF
TRBV6-5,12,TRBJ2-5,-,-,TGTGCCAGCCGAGCAAGACAAGAGACCCAGTACTTC,CASRARQETQYF
TRBV21-1,13,TRBJ2-3,-,-,TGTGCCAGCAGCATTTTAGCTGCCGATACGCAGTATTTT,CASSILAADTQYF
TRBV7-9,14,TRBJ2-7,-,-,TGTGCCAGCAGCCCTGGACTCCTGGTCTACGAGCAGTACTTC,CASSPGLLVYEQYF
TRBV5-4,14,TRBJ2-5,-,TRBD2,TGTGCCAGCAGCGATAGCGGGGGGACAGAGACCCAGTACTTC,CASSDSGGTETQYF
TRBV7-8,18,TRBJ1-2,once,TRBD1,TGTGCCAGCAGCTTCCGAGGGACAGTGAGGGGGACTAACTATGGCTACACCTTC,CASSFRGTVRGTNYGYTF
TRBV4-1,15,TRBJ1-4,-,-,TGCGCCAGCAGCCTAGGACAAAATTCGGGTGAAAAACTGTTTTTT,CASSLGQNSGEKLFF
TRBV27,14,TRBJ2-7,-,TRBD1,TGTGCCAGCAGTTTGGCAGGGGGTACCTACGAGCAGTACTTC,CASSLAGGTYEQYF
TRBV2,17,TRBJ2-1,-,TRBD2,TGTGCCAGCAGTGGAGGTAGTAGCGGGTCTTCCTACAATGAGCAGTTCTTC,CASSGGSSGSSYNEQFF
TRBV10-3,16,TRBJ1-1,-,-,TGTGCCATCAGTGAGTCGGCAGTCAGAATGAACACTGAAGCTTTCTTT,CAISESAVRMNTEAFF
TRBV5-5,15,TRBJ1-1,few,-,TGTGCCAGCAGCTTGGGCCTAAGTATGAACACTGAAGCTTTCTTT,CASSLGLSMNTEAFF
TRBV11-1,16,TRBJ2-2,once,-,TGTGCCAGCAGCTTACAGGGGTATGGGTACACCGGGGAGCTGTTTTTT,CASSLQGYGYTGELFF
TRBV15,15,TRBJ2-7,-,TRBD1,TGTGCCACCAGCAGAGAGGGACAGGGGGCGCTTGAGCAGTACTTC,CATSREGQGALEQYF
TRBV6-5,16,TRBJ2-1,once,-,TGTGCCAGCAGTTCCCCGAGGAGGGGGGGTGGCAATGAGCAGTTCTTC,CASSSPRRGGGNEQFF
TRBV7-2,17,TRBJ2-5,-,TRBD2,TGTGCCAGCAGCTTAGTCGCGCGGGGGGGCACCCGAGAGACCCAGTACTTC,CASSLVARGGTRETQYF
TRBV28,14,TRBJ1-2,-,-,TGTGCCAGCAGTTTATTCCCCAGGGTTCACGGCTACACCTTC,CASSLFPRVHGYTF